One TCR beta chain is described in this entry. Antigen: not known. Assay used: immunoSEQ multiplex PCR; TCRdb lists only in-frame clones, some missing. The sample has about 100,000 clones; nearly 90% are singletons. This CDR3 has 18 residues. Germline values: CDR1 LNHNV, CDR2 YYDKDF (reference sequence). The ends were cut back, 0 bases at V and 1 base at J, with 15 bases in the middle. This sample was included in a study of T cell responses to AZD1222 COVID-19 vaccine. Study outcomes and limitations: Vaccine-associated CD4 TCRs ranged over spike, dominating at 160-218 and 743-854. A mostly white British donor set with more females was recruited, and clonal diversity was possibly underestimated.

The chain employs TRBV15 and TRBJ2-2, with D perhaps matching TRBD2 (5 bases). This clonotype originated in an adult who received the AZD1222 COVID-19 vaccine. The sequencing here drew on peripheral blood, taken 28 days after the second AZD1222 dose. CDR3 region: CATSRDQGSVQNTGELFF. The DNA of the CDR3 is TGTGCCACCAGCAGAGATCAAGGGAGCGTACAGAACACCGGGGAGCTGTTTTTT.